Below are 19 T cell receptor beta chains sequenced from a single sample in a study of cytomegalovirus exposure and HLA in healthy donors. Researchers ran the PCR with 60 Vbeta and 13 Jbeta primers. Some clones are missing from TCRdb's copy, which holds only in-frame ones; the method was immunoSEQ multiplex PCR. The sample totals about 120,000 clones; its top ten clones hold 1.5% to 2%. Sequenced material: PBMCs. The receptor set was obtained from a man younger than 35 in good health and CMV-seronegative.

On this clone: Relative to the germline gene, one junction end is altered; a read error may explain this. The V call is TRBV6-5, the J call TRBJ1-2; 9 nucleotides match TRBD1. Germline lookup yields CDR1 MNHEY and CDR2 SVGAGI. The CDR3 contains 15 residues. CDR3 DNA: TGTGCCAGCAGACCACGGACAGGGGATGACTATGGCTGCACCTTC. Its protein product is CASRPRTGDDYGCTF.

The V call is TRBV6-5, the J call TRBJ2-6; D is perhaps TRBD2 (5 bases). Germline assignment: CDR1 MNHEY and CDR2 SVGAGI. CDR3 length: 15 amino acids. Trimming left V 8 bases short and J 2 bases short, with 13 bases between. DNA for the CDR3: TGTGCCAGCGCAGGAGGCGGAGCTGGGGCCAACGTCCTGACTTTC. It yields the protein CASAGGGAGANVLTF.

This sequence joins TRBV5-1 and TRBJ2-7; D may be TRBD2 (5 bases). The CDR3 consists of 16 residues. V lost 4 bases, J lost 0 bases, and 17 bases lay in between. The germline V gene has CDR1 SGHRS and CDR2 YFSETQ. The chain's CDR3 is CASSPMFGTSSYEQYF. CDR3 sequence (DNA): TGCGCCAGCAGCCCGATGTTTGGTACTAGCTCCTACGAGCAGTACTTC. The full variable domain, rest sourced from reference TRBV5-1 and TRBJ2-7, is KAGVTQTPRYLIKTRGQQVTLSCSPISGHRSVSWYQQTPGQGLQFLFEYFSETQRNKGNFPGRFSGRQFSNSRSEMNVSTLELGDSALYLCASSPMFGTSSYEQYFGPGTRLTVT.

The chain is built from TRBV28 and TRBJ2-7, with 8 bases matching TRBD1. CDR3 length equals 15 residues. CDR1 and CDR2 from the germline V gene are MDHEN and SYDVKM. Trimming took 3 bases from V and 7 from J; bases not matched to a gene: 11. The CDR3 sequence is CASSFPRTGLREQYF. In nucleotides, the CDR3 is TGTGCCAGCAGTTTCCCACGGACAGGGCTCAGGGAGCAGTACTTC.

The rearrangement links TRBV27 to TRBJ2-7; D gene unclear. Germline assignment: CDR1 MNHEY and CDR2 SMNVEV (reference sequence). V lost 4 bases and J 2 bases, leaving 9 bases between the germline ends. This CDR3 is built from 13 residues. The CDR3 bases are TGTGCCAGCAGTTACGGAGCAGCCTACGAGCAGTACTTC. Its translation: CASSYGAAYEQYF.

The rearrangement uses TRBV25-1 and TRBJ1-2; the D gene is possibly TRBD1 (5 bases). Germline lookup yields CDR1 MGHDK and CDR2 SYGVNS. The V gene lost 2 bases and the J gene lost 7 bases, with 20 bases spanning the gap. The CDR3 spans 16 residues. CDR3 DNA: TGTGCCAGCAGTGAAGGGGGGAAAGGGTGGAGAAGTGGCTACACCTTC. Translated, it gives CASSEGGKGWRSGYTF.

V is TRBV19 and J is TRBJ2-5; the match to TRBD2 covers 13 bases. In germline, CDR1 is LNHDA, CDR2 SQIVND (reference sequence). This CDR3 is built from 16 residues. The junction had 9 bases not matched to a gene; V was cut back by 8 bases and J by 3 bases. CDR3: CASRPGLAGFKETQYF. For the CDR3, the DNA is TGTGCCAGTCGCCCGGGACTAGCGGGATTTAAAGAGACCCAGTACTTC. Based on the CDR3 plus reference TRBV19 and TRBJ2-5, the full variable domain is DGGITQSPKYLFRKEGQNVTLSCEQNLNHDAMYWYRQDPGQGLRLIYYSQIVNDFQKGDIAEGYSVSREKKESFPLTVTSAQKNPTAFYLCASRPGLAGFKETQYFGPGTRLLVL.

The chain combines TRBV6-1 with TRBJ1-4; maybe TRBD1 (5 bases). Trimming left V 5 bases short and J 2 bases short, with 9 bases between. The CDR3 loop spans 14 amino acids. The V gene's germline CDR1 is MNHNS and CDR2 SASEGT. CDR3 amino acids: CASSRGATNEKLFF. The CDR3 bases are TGTGCCAGCAGTCGTGGGGCTACTAATGAAAAACTGTTTTTT.

The V and J genes are TRBV4-2 and TRBJ2-6; the D gene is possibly TRBD2 (6 bases). Trimming shortened V by 4 bases and J by 2 bases, and 18 bases separated the two germline ends. Germline values: CDR1 LGHNA, CDR2 YNFKEQ. This CDR3 is built from 18 residues. The CDR3 DNA reads as TGTGCCAGCAGCCTCAGCCCGGCGGGGTTGGCTGGGGCCAACGTCCTGACTTTC. It specifies CASSLSPAGLAGANVLTF.

V gene TRBV19 combines with J gene TRBJ1-5, with 8 bases identical to TRBD1. V lost 7 bases to trimming and J lost 8 bases; unmatched junction nucleotides: 13. The CDR3 runs to 15 residues. Germline V gene data show CDR1 as LNHDA and CDR2 as SQIVND (reference sequence). Written as DNA, the CDR3 is TGTGCCAGTACCCTGGGACCAGGGGGCGAAAAGCCCCAGCATTTT. Translated, it gives CASTLGPGGEKPQHF. The variable domain in full, completed from reference TRBV19 and TRBJ1-5, reads DGGITQSPKYLFRKEGQNVTLSCEQNLNHDAMYWYRQDPGQGLRLIYYSQIVNDFQKGDIAEGYSVSREKKESFPLTVTSAQKNPTAFYLCASTLGPGGEKPQHFGDGTRLSIL.

The V and J genes are TRBV12-5 and TRBJ1-1; D remains ambiguous. V was shortened by 3 bases and J by 1 base, with 6 bases between the two germline ends. The CDR3 totals 13 residues. The germline gives CDR1 LGHNT, CDR2 FRNRAP. The CDR3 region has the DNA TGTGCTAGTGGTTTTTCAGAGAACACTGAAGCTTTCTTT. This encodes CASGFSENTEAFF.

The V call is TRBV6-1, the J call TRBJ2-7, with 7 bases that match TRBD2. Germline CDR1 MNHNS, CDR2 SASEGT. The CDR3 length is 13 residues. V trimming: 8 bases; J trimming: 3 bases; junction bases outside the gene matches: 7. The CDR3 region is CASEGGGNYEQYF. The DNA of the CDR3 is TGTGCCAGCGAGGGCGGGGGAAACTACGAGCAGTACTTC.

The chain recombines TRBV29-1 with TRBJ2-5, with D uncertain. The end of the DNA fits TRBJ2-7 better, so the J call may be wrong. The length of the CDR3 is 13 residues. From germline, CDR1 is SQVTM and CDR2 ANQGSEA. CDR3: CSVGAGRSYEQYF. CDR3 bases: TGCAGCGTTGGGGCAGGTAGATCCTACGAGCAGTACTTC.

The chain has TRBV29-1 and TRBJ2-7; TRBD1 matches 7 bases. The ends lost 4 bases at V and 0 bases at J; junction bases unmatched: 6. Germline CDR1 SQVTM, CDR2 ANQGSEA. This CDR3 spans 14 amino acids. This CDR3 is CSVVGTAASYEQYF. The CDR3, as DNA: TGCAGCGTTGTGGGGACAGCAGCCTCCTACGAGCAGTACTTC.

The gene calls are TRBV28 and TRBJ2-7; weak D call: TRBD1 (5 bases). The length of the CDR3 is 13 residues. CDR1 is MDHEN, CDR2 SYDVKM, per germline. The V end lost 5 bases, the J end lost 3 bases, and 11 bases lay between the germline ends. The CDR3 spells CASSRTGIYEQYF. CDR3 nucleotide sequence: TGTGCCAGCAGTCGCACAGGAATCTACGAGCAGTACTTC.

The genes are TRBV6-6 and TRBJ2-5, with TRBD1 identical over 8 bases. This CDR3 region has 15 residues. Unmatched junction bases numbered 11, after V lost 6 bases and J lost 5 bases. Germline CDR1 and CDR2: MNHNY and SVGAGI (reference sequence). The CDR3 DNA is TGTGCCAGCAGCCTCGCCACCGGACAGGGTGAGACCCAGTACTTC. Translation gives CASSLATGQGETQYF.

V gene TRBV7-2 combines with J gene TRBJ1-1, with D tentatively TRBD1 (5 bases). The V and J ends lost 1 base and 4 bases respectively, with 7 bases between them. Germline loops: CDR1 SGHTA, CDR2 FQGNSA. The CDR3 is 13 residues long. CDR3 loop: CASSLGGVTEAFF. Here the CDR3 DNA reads TGTGCCAGCAGCTTAGGGGGCGTCACTGAAGCTTTCTTT.

V and J are TRBV7-2 and TRBJ1-5; maybe TRBD1 (5 bases). Per the germline V gene, CDR1 is SGHTA and CDR2 is FQGNSA. The CDR3 is made up of 16 amino acids. V was clipped by 5 bases and J by 6 bases, with 20 bases between them. The CDR3 DNA is TGTGCCAGCAGCCCCCGGGCAGGGTCGGGAGGTCAGCCCCAGCATTTT. Translation: CASSPRAGSGGQPQHF. Looking up the rest from reference TRBV7-2 and TRBJ1-5 gives the full variable domain: GAGVSQSPSNKVTEKGKDVELRCDPISGHTALYWYRQSLGQGLEFLIYFQGNSAPDKSGLPSDRFSAERTGGSVSTLTIQRTQQEDSAVYLCASSPRAGSGGQPQHFGDGTRLSIL.

The V call is TRBV25-1, the J call TRBJ1-2; TRBD1 agrees at 9 bases. The germline V gene has CDR1 MGHDK and CDR2 SYGVNS. There are 13 residues in the CDR3. V was pared by 6 bases and J by 9 bases, with 8 bases of the junction left unmatched. CDR3 nucleotides: TGTGCCAGCAGCGCCGGGACAGGGACTCGCTACACCTTC. It encodes CASSAGTGTRYTF.